The 9 T cell receptor beta chains below were found in one sample sequenced in a study of shared clonotypes between healthy human individuals. This table comes from immunoSEQ multiplex PCR, and its TCRdb copy is limited to in-frame clones, with some not included. The sample has about 690,000 clones, about 90% seen once. The sequenced sample was memory CD8+ T cells from PBMCs. Subset denoted: CD45RO+ cells pooled with CCR7-negative TemRA cells. The receptor set was obtained from a man between 18 and 29 years old in good health. Some clones in this sample may be carry-over from other donors' samples.

V and J are TRBV28 and TRBJ1-1; possible D gene TRBD1, 5 bases. The CDR3 has 15 amino acids. V lost 2 bases, J lost 4 bases, and 14 bases lay in between. Germline CDR1 is MDHEN and CDR2 is SYDVKM. In nucleotides, the CDR3 is TGTGCCAGCAGTTTAGGGGCAGGGTGGGCCACTGAAGCTTTCTTT. It codes for CASSLGAGWATEAFF.

The chain joins TRBV29-1 to TRBJ2-7; D unresolved. Germline CDR1 SQVTM, CDR2 ANQGSEA. The CDR3 contains 12 residues. V shed 1 base and J shed 6 bases, with 10 bases lying between them. CDR3 residues: CSVEGAAVEQYF. CDR3 nucleotides: TGCAGCGTTGAAGGGGCGGCGGTCGAGCAGTACTTC.

The chain couples TRBV28 to TRBJ1-4; D not resolved. This CDR3 spans 16 amino acids. CDR1 MDHEN and CDR2 SYDVKM come from the germline V gene. Trimming pared 5 bases from V and 3 bases from J, leaving 16 bases between. The CDR3 region has the DNA TGTGCCAGCAGTCCGTCCTACGGGCGTCCTAATGAAAAACTGTTTTTT. Amino acids: CASSPSYGRPNEKLFF.

The chain combines TRBV15 with TRBJ2-7; D may be TRBD1 (5 bases). This CDR3 is 13 amino acids long. Deletions cut 6 bases from V and 2 bases from J, with 11 bases between. Germline lookup yields CDR1 LNHNV and CDR2 YYDKDF (reference sequence). CDR3 protein: CATSRGATYEQYF. The CDR3 coding sequence is TGTGCCACCAGTCGTGGGGCCACCTACGAGCAGTACTTC.

The CDR3 region is CASSANRDRPNEKLFF. CDR3 coding DNA: TGTGCCAGCAGCGCGAACCGGGACAGACCCAATGAAAAACTGTTTTTT. V gene TRBV9 combines with J gene TRBJ1-4; 7 positions match TRBD1. The CDR3 is 16 amino acids. Germline trimming cut 3 bases from V and 5 bases from J; bases unmatched to any gene: 10. Germline V gene lookup returns CDR1 SGDLS and CDR2 YYNGEE.

V is TRBV5-1 and J is TRBJ2-7, with TRBD1 matching 7 bases. The CDR3 loop spans 13 amino acids. The J segment lost 13 bases and the V segment lost 3 bases, leaving 13 bases of the junction unmatched. Germline V gives CDR1 SGHRS, CDR2 YFSETQ. CDR3 region: CASSSAGGQVRYF. The CDR3 DNA reads TGCGCCAGCAGCTCCGCGGGTGGACAGGTCCGTTACTTC.

This sequence joins TRBV27 and TRBJ1-2; D call uncertain. There are 14 residues in the CDR3. In germline, CDR1 is MNHEY, CDR2 SMNVEV (reference sequence). V was shortened by 3 bases and J by 4 bases, with 12 bases between the two germline ends. CDR3 DNA sequence: TGTGCCAGCAGTTTCTCCGACTGGGGCTATGGCTACACCTTC. This sequence encodes CASSFSDWGYGYTF.

About this clone itself: This sequence may be a read error, since a much larger clone differs from it by one base. The same CDR3 can be traced to other DNA sequences in this sample. The chain uses TRBV14 and TRBJ1-2; 7 nucleotides align to TRBD1. The CDR3 has 12 amino acids. CDR1 is SGHDN, CDR2 FVKESK, per germline. CDR3 residues: CASSQRTGGYTF. CDR3 nucleotide sequence: TGTGCCAGTAGCCAAAGGACAGGTGGCTACACCTTC.

The chain employs TRBV28 and TRBJ1-4, with TRBD1 identical over 12 bases. With V trimmed by 2 bases and J by 3 bases, 4 bases remained unmatched. This CDR3 region has 17 residues. The germline CDR1 and CDR2 sequences are MDHEN and SYDVKM. In nucleotides, the CDR3 is TGTGCCAGCAGTTTAGGGACAGGGGGCCTATCTAATGAAAAACTGTTTTTT. Its translation: CASSLGTGGLSNEKLFF.